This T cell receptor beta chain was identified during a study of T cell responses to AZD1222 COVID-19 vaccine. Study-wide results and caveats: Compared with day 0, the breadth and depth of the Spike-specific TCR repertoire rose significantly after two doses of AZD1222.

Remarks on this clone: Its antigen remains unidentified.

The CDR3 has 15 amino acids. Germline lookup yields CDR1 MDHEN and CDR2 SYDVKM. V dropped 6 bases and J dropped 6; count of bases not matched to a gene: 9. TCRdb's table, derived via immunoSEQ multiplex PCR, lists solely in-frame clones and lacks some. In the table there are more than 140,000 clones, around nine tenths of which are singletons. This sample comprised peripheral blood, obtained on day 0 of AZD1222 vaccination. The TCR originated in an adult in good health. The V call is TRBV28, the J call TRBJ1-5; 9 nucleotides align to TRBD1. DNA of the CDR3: TGTGCCAGCAGGGATAACAGGGGGCAGCGTCAGCCCCAGCATTTT. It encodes CASRDNRGQRQPQHF.